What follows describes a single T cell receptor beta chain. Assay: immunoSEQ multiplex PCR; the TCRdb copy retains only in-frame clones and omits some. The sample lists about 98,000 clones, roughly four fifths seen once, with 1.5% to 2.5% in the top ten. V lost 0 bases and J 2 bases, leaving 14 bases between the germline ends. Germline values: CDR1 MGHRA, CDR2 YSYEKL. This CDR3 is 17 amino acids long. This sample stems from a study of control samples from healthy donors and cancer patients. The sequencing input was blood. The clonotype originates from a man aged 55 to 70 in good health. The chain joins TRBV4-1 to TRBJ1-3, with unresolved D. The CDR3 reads CASSQEVVWDPGNTIYF. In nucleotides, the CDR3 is TGCGCCAGCAGCCAAGAGGTTGTATGGGATCCTGGAAACACCATATATTTT.